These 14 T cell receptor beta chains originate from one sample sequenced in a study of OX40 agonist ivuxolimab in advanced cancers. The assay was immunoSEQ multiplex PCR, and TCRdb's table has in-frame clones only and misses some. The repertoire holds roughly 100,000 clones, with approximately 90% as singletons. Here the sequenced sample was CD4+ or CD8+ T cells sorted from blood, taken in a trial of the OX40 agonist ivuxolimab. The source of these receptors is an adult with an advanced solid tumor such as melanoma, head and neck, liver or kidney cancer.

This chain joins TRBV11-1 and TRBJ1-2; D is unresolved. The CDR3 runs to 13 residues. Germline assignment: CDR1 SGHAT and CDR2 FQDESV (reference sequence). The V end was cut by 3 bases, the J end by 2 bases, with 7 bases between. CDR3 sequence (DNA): TGTGCCAGCAGCTTGGACGGAAACTATGGCTACACCTTC. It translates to CASSLDGNYGYTF.

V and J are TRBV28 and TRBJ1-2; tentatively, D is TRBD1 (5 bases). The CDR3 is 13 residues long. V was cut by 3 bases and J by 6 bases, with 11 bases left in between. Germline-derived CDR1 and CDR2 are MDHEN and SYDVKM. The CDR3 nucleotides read TGTGCCAGCAGTTTCGGCAGGGTGGATGGCTACACCTTC. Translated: CASSFGRVDGYTF.

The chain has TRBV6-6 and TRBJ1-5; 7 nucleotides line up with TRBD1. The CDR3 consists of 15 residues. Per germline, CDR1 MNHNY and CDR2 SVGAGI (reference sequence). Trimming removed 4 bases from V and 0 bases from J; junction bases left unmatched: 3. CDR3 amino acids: CASSSTGYSNQPQHF. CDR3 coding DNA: TGTGCCAGCAGTTCGACAGGGTATAGCAATCAGCCCCAGCATTTT.

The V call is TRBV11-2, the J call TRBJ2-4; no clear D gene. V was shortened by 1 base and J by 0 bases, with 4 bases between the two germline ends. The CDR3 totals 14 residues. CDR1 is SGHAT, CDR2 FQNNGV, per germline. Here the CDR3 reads CASSLVGAKNIQYF. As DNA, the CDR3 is TGTGCCAGCAGCTTAGTGGGAGCCAAAAACATTCAGTACTTC.

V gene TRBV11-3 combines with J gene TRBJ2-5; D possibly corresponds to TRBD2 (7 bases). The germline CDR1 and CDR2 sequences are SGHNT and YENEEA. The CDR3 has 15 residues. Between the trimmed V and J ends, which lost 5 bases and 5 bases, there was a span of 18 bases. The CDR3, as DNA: TGTGCCAGCAGCCGAGGGGGGGGGAGTTCGGAGACCCAGTACTTC. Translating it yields CASSRGGGSSETQYF.

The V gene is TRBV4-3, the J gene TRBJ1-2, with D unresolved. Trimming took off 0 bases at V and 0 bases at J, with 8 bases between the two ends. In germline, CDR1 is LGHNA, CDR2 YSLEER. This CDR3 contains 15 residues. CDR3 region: CASSQEQPTNYGYTF. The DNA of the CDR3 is TGCGCCAGCAGCCAAGAACAGCCTACTAACTATGGCTACACCTTC.

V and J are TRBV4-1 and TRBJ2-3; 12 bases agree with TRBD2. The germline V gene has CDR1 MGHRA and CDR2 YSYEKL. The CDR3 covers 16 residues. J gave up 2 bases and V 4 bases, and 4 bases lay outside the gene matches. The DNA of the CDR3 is TGCGCCAGCAGCCTCCTAGCGGGGGGGCCCACAGATACGCAGTATTTT. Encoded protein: CASSLLAGGPTDTQYF.

The CDR3 coding sequence is TGTGCCAGCAGCTTAGAGGCGGGATCACCCCTCCACTTT. Its translation is CASSLEAGSPLHF. The rearrangement links TRBV7-6 to TRBJ1-6; no clear D gene. The CDR3 runs to 13 residues. V lost 1 base to trimming and J lost 10 bases, with 8 bases between them. Germline CDR1 SGHVS, CDR2 FNYEAQ. Full variable domain (outside the CDR3, taken from reference TRBV7-6 and TRBJ1-6): GAGVSQSPRYKVTKRGQDVALRCDPISGHVSLYWYRQALGQGPEFLTYFNYEAQQDKSGLPNDRFSAERPEGSISTLTIQRTEQRDSAMYRCASSLEAGSPLHFGNGTRLTVT.

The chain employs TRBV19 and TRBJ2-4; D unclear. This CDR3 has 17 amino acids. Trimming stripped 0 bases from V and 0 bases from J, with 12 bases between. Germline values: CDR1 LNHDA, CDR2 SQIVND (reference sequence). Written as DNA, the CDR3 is TGTGCCAGTAGTATAGATCCCCCGACTGTAGCCAAAAACATTCAGTACTTC. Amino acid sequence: CASSIDPPTVAKNIQYF.

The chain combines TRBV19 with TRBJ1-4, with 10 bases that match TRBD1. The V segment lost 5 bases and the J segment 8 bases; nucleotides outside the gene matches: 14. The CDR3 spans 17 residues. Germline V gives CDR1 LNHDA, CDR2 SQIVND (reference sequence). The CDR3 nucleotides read TGTGCCAGTAGTTATTCAGGAGTGACAGGGGGCAAGGAAAAACTGTTTTTT. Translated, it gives CASSYSGVTGGKEKLFF.

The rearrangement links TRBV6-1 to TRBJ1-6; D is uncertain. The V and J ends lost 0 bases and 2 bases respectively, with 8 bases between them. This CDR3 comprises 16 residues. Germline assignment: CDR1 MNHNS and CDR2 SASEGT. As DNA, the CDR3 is TGTGCCAGCAGTGAAGCGCGCGGAACCTATAATTCACCCCTCCACTTT. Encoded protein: CASSEARGTYNSPLHF.

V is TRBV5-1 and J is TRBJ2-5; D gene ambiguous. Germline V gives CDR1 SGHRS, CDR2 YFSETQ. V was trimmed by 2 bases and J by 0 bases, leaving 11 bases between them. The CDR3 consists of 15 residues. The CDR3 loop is CASSLSTQYQETQYF. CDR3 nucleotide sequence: TGCGCCAGCAGCTTAAGTACTCAGTACCAAGAGACCCAGTACTTC.

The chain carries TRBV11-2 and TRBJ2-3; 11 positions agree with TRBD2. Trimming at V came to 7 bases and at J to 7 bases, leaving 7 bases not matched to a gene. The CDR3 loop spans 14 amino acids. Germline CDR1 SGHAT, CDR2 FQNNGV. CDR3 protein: CASTLAGGPNTQYF. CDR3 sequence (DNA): TGTGCCAGCACCCTAGCGGGGGGACCGAATACGCAGTATTTT.

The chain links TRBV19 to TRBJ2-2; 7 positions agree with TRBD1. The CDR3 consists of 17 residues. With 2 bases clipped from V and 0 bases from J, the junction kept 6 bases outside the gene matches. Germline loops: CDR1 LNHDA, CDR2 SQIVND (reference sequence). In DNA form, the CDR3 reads TGTGCCAGTAGTATACTACAGGGGCCAGCGAACACCGGGGAGCTGTTTTTT. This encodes CASSILQGPANTGELFF. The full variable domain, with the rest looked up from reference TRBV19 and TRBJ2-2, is DGGITQSPKYLFRKEGQNVTLSCEQNLNHDAMYWYRQDPGQGLRLIYYSQIVNDFQKGDIAEGYSVSREKKESFPLTVTSAQKNPTAFYLCASSILQGPANTGELFFGEGSRLTVL.